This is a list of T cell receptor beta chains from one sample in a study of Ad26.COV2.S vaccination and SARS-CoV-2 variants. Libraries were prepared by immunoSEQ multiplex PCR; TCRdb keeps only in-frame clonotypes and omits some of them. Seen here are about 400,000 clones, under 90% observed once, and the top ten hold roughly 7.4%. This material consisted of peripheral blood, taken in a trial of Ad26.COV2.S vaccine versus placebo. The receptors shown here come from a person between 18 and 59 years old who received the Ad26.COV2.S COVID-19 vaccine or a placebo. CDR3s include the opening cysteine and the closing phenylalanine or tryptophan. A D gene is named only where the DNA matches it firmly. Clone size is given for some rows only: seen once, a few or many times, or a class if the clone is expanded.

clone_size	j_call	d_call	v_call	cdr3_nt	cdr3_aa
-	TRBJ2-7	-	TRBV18	TGTGCCAGCTCACCAAGCATCGACGAGCAGTACTTC	CASSPSIDEQYF
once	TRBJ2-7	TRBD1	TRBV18	TGTGCCAGCTCACCACCGGGGACAGGGTTCCACGAGCAGTACTTC	CASSPPGTGFHEQYF
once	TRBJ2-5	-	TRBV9	TGTGCCAGCAGCGCCGACGGGGAGACCCAGTACTTC	CASSADGETQYF
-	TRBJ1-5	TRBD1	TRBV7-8	TGTGCCAGCAGCGTTGACAGGGTGCGGGGCCAGCCCCAGCATTTT	CASSVDRVRGQPQHF
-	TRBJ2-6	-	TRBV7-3	TGTGCCAGCACCTACAGGGCTGGGGCCAACGTCCTGACTTTC	CASTYRAGANVLTF
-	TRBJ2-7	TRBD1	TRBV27	TGTGCCAGCAAACAGGACAGGGGTCGCCGGGGCGAGCAGTACTTC	CASKQDRGRRGEQYF
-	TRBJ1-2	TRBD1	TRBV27	TGTGCCAGCAGAAGCCCCGGGTCGGGACAGGGACCTAACTATGGCTACACCTTC	CASRSPGSGQGPNYGYTF
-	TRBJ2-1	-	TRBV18	TGTGCCAGCTCACCACCGGTGGGTGAGCAGTTCTTC	CASSPPVGEQFF
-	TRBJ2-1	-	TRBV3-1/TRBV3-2	TGTGCCAGCAGCCAAGTTGCGGGTATCAATGAGCAGTTCTTC	CASSQVAGINEQFF
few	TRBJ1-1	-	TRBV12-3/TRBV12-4	TGTGCCAGCAGAGTCGACAGTAACACTGAAGCTTTCTTT	CASRVDSNTEAFF
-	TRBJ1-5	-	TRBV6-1	TGTGCCAGCAGTGAGAGGGGCAGAGGGCCCCAGCATTTT	CASSERGRGPQHF
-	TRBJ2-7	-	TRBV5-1	TGCGCCAGCAGCTCTCTACCCCGGGGGTCCTACGAGCAGTACTTC	CASSSLPRGSYEQYF
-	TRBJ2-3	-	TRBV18	TGTGCCAGCTCACCAAACTACATTAGCACAGATACGCAGTATTTT	CASSPNYISTDTQYF
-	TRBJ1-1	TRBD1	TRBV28	TGTGCCAGCAGTTTCTCAGGGGGGACCACTGAAGCTTTCTTT	CASSFSGGTTEAFF
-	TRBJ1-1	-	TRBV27	TGTGCCAGCAGTTTTGGAGATTTGAACACTGAAGCTTTCTTT	CASSFGDLNTEAFF
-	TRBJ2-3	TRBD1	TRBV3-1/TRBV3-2	TGTGCCAGCAGCCAAAGGGGGCCAGATACGCAGTATTTT	CASSQRGPDTQYF
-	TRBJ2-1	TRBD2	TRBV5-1	TGCGCCAGCAGCTTGGGCCTAGCGGGGGGATCTGCATCCTACAATGAGCAGTTCTTC	CASSLGLAGGSASYNEQFF
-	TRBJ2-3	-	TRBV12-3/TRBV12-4	TGTGCCAGTTCTCCCCGAGGCTCAGATACGCAGTATTTT	CASSPRGSDTQYF
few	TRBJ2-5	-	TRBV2	TGTGCCAGCAAGGGTAGTCAGGCGACCAGGAAGACCCAGTACTTC	CASKGSQATRKTQYF
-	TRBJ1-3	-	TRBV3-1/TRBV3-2	TGTGCCAGCAGCCTGACTAGGGGGTCTGGAAACACCATATATTTT	CASSLTRGSGNTIYF
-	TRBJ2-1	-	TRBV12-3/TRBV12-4	TGTGCCAGCAGGGGCGGCGGCAATGAGCAGTTCTTC	CASRGGGNEQFF
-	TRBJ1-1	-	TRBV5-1	TGCGCCAGCAGCTTGCTGGGCTCTGAAGCTTTCTTT	CASSLLGSEAFF
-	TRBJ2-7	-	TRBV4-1	TGCGCCAGCAGCCAAGATCGCGGAAACGAGCAGTACTTC	CASSQDRGNEQYF
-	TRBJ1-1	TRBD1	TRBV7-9	TGTGCCAGCAGCTCCGGACAGGGGAACACTGAAGCTTTCTTT	CASSSGQGNTEAFF
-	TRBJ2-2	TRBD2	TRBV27	TGTGCCAGCAGTTTTCGACTAGCAGCGAACACCGGGGAGCTGTTTTTT	CASSFRLAANTGELFF
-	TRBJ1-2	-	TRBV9	TGTGCCAGCAGCGTCGGGCAGGGAAATGACGGCTACACCTTC	CASSVGQGNDGYTF
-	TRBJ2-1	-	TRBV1	TGCACCAGCAGCCAACGGGAAAATGAGCAGTTCTTC	CTSSQRENEQFF
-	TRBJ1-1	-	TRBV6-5	TGTGCCAGCAGTTACTCGAGGAGGATGAACACTGAAGCTTTCTTT	CASSYSRRMNTEAFF
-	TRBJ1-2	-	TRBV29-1	TGCAGCGTTGGTATTCAGGGTATCTATGGCTACACCTTC	CSVGIQGIYGYTF
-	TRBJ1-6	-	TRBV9	TGTGCCAGCAGCGTAGAGGGCGGAGGGGATTCACCCCTCCACTTT	CASSVEGGGDSPLHF
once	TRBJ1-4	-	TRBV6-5	TGTGCCAGCGGAAGGACGCCCATAGAAAAACTGTTTTTT	CASGRTPIEKLFF
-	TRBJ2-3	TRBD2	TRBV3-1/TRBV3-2	TGTGCCAGCAGTCCGGGGGGGATACGCACAGATACGCAGTATTTT	CASSPGGIRTDTQYF
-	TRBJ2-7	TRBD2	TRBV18	TGTGCCAGCTCACCTCCGGGACTAGCGGTCTACGAGCAGTACTTC	CASSPPGLAVYEQYF
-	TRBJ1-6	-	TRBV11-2	TGTGCCAGCAGCTTAAAGGGAAGCTCCTATAATTCACCCCTCCACTTT	CASSLKGSSYNSPLHF
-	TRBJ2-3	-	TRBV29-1	TGCAGCGCCGCCATACGGGAAACCATCACAGATACGCAGTATTTT	CSAAIRETITDTQYF
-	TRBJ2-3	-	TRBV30	TGTGCCTGGAGTGGTCTGGGCTACTCGGATACGCAGTATTTT	CAWSGLGYSDTQYF
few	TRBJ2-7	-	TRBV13	TGTGCCAGCAGGTCGTGGACAGACTACGAGCAGTACTTC	CASRSWTDYEQYF
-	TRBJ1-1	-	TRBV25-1	TGTGCCAGCACCGCGGGAGGGCTAACGAACACTGAAGCTTTCTTT	CASTAGGLTNTEAFF
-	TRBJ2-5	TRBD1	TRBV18	TGTGCCAGCTCACCTGACAGGGAAGAGACCCAGTACTTC	CASSPDREETQYF
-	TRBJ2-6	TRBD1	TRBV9	TGTGCCAGCAGCCCCCGGACAGGGATTAGCTCTGGGGCCAACGTCCTGACTTTC	CASSPRTGISSGANVLTF
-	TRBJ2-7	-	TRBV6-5	TGTGCCAGCGGACACAGATCCCCCTACGAGCAGTACTTC	CASGHRSPYEQYF
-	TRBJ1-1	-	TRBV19	TGTGCCAGTAGTCTCGGACACTTGAACACTGAAGCTTTCTTT	CASSLGHLNTEAFF
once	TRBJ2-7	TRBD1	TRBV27	TGTGCCAGCAGTTGGGGGACAGGTCAAACCTACGAGCAGTACTTC	CASSWGTGQTYEQYF
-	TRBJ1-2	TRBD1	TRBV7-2	TGTGCCAGCAGCTCCCAGGGACAGTCTTTTGCTGGCTACACCTTC	CASSSQGQSFAGYTF
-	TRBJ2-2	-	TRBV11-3	TGTGCCAGCAGCTTTGGGGGGCGGGAGCTGTTTTTT	CASSFGGRELFF
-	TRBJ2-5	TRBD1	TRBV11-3	TGTGCCAGCAGCTTATCGCAGGGGGCGGGGGAGACCCAGTACTTC	CASSLSQGAGETQYF
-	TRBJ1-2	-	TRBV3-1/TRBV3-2	TGTGCCAGCAGCCAAGCCCCTGGGGGTAACTATGGCTACACCTTC	CASSQAPGGNYGYTF
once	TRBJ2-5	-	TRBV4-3	TGCGCCAGCAGCTCCTATGTAGGCATTCAAGAGACCCAGTACTTC	CASSSYVGIQETQYF
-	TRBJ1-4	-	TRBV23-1	TGCGCCAGCAGTAGGCTCAAGGGACCCCTAGCATATTTCCGACTGTTTTTT	CASSRLKGPLAYFRLFF
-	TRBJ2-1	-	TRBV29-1	TGCAGCGTATTTTTTCGGGAGCAGTTCTTC	CSVFFREQFF
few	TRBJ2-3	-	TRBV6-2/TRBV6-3	TGTGCCAGCAGTTACCAGGGGTATGATACGCAGTATTTT	CASSYQGYDTQYF
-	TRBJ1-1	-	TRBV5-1	TGCGCCAGCAGCTTTAGGGACGGTAGCACTGAAGCTTTCTTT	CASSFRDGSTEAFF